This T cell receptor beta chain comes out of a study of cytomegalovirus exposure and HLA in healthy donors. Trimming at V came to 1 base and at J to 3 bases, leaving 7 bases not matched to a gene. Germline CDR1 is PRHDT and CDR2 is FYEKMQ (reference sequence). The CDR3 is 16 amino acids. Assay used: immunoSEQ multiplex PCR; TCRdb lists only in-frame clones, some missing. The data contain 200,000 to 250,000 clones, roughly 87% of them singletons. The gene calls are TRBV13 and TRBJ2-7; 9 bases are shared with TRBD2. The sequenced sample was PBMCs. This TCR came from a man between 18 and 29 years old in good health and CMV-seropositive. CDR3 sequence (DNA): TGTGCCAGCAGCTTAGTGCGGGAGGGCTCTGACTACGAGCAGTACTTC. Protein sequence: CASSLVREGSDYEQYF.